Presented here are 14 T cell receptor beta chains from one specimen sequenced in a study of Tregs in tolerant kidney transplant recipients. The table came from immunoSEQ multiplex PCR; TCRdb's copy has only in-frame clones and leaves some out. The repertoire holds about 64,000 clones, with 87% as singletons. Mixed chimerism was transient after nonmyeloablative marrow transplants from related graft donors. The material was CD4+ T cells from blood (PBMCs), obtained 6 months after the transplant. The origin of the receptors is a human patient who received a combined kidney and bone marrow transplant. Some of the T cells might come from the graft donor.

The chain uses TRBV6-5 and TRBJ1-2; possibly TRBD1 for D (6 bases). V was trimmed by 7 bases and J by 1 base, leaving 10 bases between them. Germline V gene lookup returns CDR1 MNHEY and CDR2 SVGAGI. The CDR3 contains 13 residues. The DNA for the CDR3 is TGTGCCAGCACCAAGGGACATAACTATGGCTACACCTTC. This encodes CASTKGHNYGYTF.

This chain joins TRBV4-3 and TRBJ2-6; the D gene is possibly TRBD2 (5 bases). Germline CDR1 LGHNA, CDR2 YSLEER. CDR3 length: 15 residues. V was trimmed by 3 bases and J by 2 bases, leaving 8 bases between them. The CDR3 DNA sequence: TGCGCCAGCAGCCAGCCCGGGGCTGGGGCCAACGTCCTGACTTTC. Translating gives CASSQPGAGANVLTF.

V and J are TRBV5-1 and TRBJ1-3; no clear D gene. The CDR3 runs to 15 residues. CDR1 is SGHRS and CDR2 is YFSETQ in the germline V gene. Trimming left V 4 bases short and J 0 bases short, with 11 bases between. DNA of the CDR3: TGCGCCAGCAGCCAAAGGGAGTCCTCTGGAAACACCATATATTTT. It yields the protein CASSQRESSGNTIYF.

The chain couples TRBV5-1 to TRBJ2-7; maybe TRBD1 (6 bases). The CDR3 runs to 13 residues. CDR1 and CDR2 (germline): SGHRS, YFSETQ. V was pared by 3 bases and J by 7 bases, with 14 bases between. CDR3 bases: TGCGCCAGCAGCTCCGGTAGTCAGGGGGAGCAGTACTTC. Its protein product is CASSSGSQGEQYF.

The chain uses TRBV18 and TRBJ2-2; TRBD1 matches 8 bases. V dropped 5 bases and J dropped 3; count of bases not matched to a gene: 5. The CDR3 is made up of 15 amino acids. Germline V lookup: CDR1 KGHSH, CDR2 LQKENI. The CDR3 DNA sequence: TGTGCCAGCTCAGCGAACAGGGGGGACACCGGGGAGCTGTTTTTT. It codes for CASSANRGDTGELFF.

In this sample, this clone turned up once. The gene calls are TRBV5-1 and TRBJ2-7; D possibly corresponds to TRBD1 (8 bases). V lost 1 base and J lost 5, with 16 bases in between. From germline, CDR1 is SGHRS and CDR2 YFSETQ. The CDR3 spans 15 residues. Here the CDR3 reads CASSLTDREGNEQYF. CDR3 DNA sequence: TGCGCCAGCAGCTTGACGGACAGGGAGGGGAACGAGCAGTACTTC. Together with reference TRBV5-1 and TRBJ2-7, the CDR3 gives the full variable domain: KAGVTQTPRYLIKTRGQQVTLSCSPISGHRSVSWYQQTPGQGLQFLFEYFSETQRNKGNFPGRFSGRQFSNSRSEMNVSTLELGDSALYLCASSLTDREGNEQYFGPGTRLTVT.

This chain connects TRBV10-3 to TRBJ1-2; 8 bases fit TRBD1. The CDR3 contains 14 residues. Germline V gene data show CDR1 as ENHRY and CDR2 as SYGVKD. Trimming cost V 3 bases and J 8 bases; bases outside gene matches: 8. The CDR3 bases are TGTGCCATCAGTGACTCGGACAGGGTGGGAGGCTACACCTTC. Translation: CAISDSDRVGGYTF.

CDR3: CASSDLTGNQPQHF. The CDR3 DNA follows: TGTGCCAGCAGTGACTTAACAGGTAATCAGCCCCAGCATTTT. V gene TRBV6-4 combines with J gene TRBJ1-5; D might be TRBD1 (5 bases). The V end lost 1 base, the J end lost 4 bases, and 8 bases lay between the germline ends. This CDR3 spans 14 amino acids. Germline V gives CDR1 MRHNA, CDR2 SNTAGT.

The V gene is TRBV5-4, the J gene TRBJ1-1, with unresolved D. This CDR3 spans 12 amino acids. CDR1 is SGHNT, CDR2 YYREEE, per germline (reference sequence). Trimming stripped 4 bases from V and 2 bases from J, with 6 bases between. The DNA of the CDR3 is TGTGCCAGCAGCCCCCAAAACACTGAAGCTTTCTTT. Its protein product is CASSPQNTEAFF.

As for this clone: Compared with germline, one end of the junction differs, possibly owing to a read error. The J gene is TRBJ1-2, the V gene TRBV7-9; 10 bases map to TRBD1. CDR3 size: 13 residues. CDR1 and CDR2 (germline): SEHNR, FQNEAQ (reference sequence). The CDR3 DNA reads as TGTGCCAGCAGCCAGACAGGGGGCGTGCGCTACCCCTTC. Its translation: CASSQTGGVRYPF.

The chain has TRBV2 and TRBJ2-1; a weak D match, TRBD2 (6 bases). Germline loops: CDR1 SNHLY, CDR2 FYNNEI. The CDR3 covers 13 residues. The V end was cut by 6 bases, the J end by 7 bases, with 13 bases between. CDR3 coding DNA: TGTGCCAGCAGAGCTAGACTAGGTAATGAGCAGTTCTTC. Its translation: CASRARLGNEQFF.

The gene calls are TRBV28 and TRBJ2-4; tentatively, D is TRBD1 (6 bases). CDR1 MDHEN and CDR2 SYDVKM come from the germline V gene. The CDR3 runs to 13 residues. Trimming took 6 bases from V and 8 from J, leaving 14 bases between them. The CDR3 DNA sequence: TGTGCCAGCAGGCAGGGGAATTGGGACATTCAGTACTTC. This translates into CASRQGNWDIQYF.

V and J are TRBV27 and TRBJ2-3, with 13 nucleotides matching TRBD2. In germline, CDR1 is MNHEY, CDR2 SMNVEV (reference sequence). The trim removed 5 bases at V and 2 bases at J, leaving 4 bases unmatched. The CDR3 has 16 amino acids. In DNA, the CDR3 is TGTGCCAGCAGTCGGACTAGCGGGGGATACACAGATACGCAGTATTTT. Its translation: CASSRTSGGYTDTQYF.

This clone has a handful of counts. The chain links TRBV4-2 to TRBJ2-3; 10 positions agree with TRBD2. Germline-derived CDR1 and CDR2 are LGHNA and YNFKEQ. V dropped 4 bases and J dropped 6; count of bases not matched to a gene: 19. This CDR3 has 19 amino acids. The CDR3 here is CASSLSMSSGGVRADTQYF. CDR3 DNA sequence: TGTGCCAGCAGCCTTTCGATGTCTAGCGGGGGAGTTCGAGCGGATACGCAGTATTTT.